This T cell receptor beta chain was sequenced during a study of OX40 agonist ivuxolimab in advanced cancers. Assay: immunoSEQ multiplex PCR; the TCRdb copy retains only in-frame clones and omits some. The sample lists roughly 69,000 clones; more than 85% were seen once. Comments on this clone: What it binds is not known.

Study conclusions and caveats: Averaged across samples, CD8+ T cells carried more expanded clones than CD4+ did.

V lost 0 bases, J lost 8 bases, and 7 bases stayed unmatched. Germline assignment: CDR1 LNHNV and CDR2 YYDKDF (reference sequence). This CDR3 region has 16 residues. This sequence joins TRBV15 and TRBJ2-1; TRBD1 agrees at 10 bases. This specimen was CD4+ or CD8+ T cells sorted from blood, taken in a trial of the OX40 agonist ivuxolimab. The sequence was obtained from an adult with an advanced solid tumor such as melanoma, head and neck, liver or kidney cancer. CDR3 nucleotide sequence: TGTGCCACCAGCAGAGATCGCGGGACAGGGGTCGATGAGCAGTTCTTC. Translating it yields CATSRDRGTGVDEQFF. The full variable domain, its missing parts supplied by reference TRBV15 and TRBJ2-1, is DAMVIQNPRYQVTQFGKPVTLSCSQTLNHNVMYWYQQKSSQAPKLLFHYYDKDFNNEADTPDNFQSRRPNTSFCFLDIRSPGLGDTAMYLCATSRDRGTGVDEQFFGPGTRLTVL.